These 18 T cell receptor beta chains came from one sample sequenced in a study of early T cells in non-severe SARS-CoV-2 infection. TCRdb used MiXCR to reprocess the 5' RACE reads, holding one entry per CDR3 protein. The sample includes about 120,000 distinct CDR3 sequences, about 12% of them seen just once. Source: whole blood, taken at baseline. These receptors were obtained from an adult who was a healthcare worker with PCR-confirmed SARS-CoV-2 infection or an uninfected control (not recorded which).

This clonotype was recorded many times. The J gene is TRBJ1-1, the V gene TRBV7-9; D is undetermined. CDR1 is SEHNR and CDR2 is FQNEAQ in the germline V gene (reference sequence). V lost 4 bases and J lost 2, with 11 bases in between. This CDR3 has 14 residues. CDR3 sequence: CASSSYTANTEAFF. In DNA form, the CDR3 reads TGTGCCAGCAGCTCGTACACAGCTAACACTGAAGCTTTCTTT.

CDR3 in amino acids: CATSQGTGELFF. CDR3 DNA: TGTGCCACCAGCCAGGGCACCGGGGAGCTGTTTTTT. The V call is TRBV24-1, the J call TRBJ2-2; tentative D call: TRBD1 (5 bases). This CDR3 is built from 12 residues. Germline lookup yields CDR1 KGHDR and CDR2 SFDVKD. V was shortened by 7 bases and J by 4 bases, with 6 bases between the two germline ends.

This clonotype has just a few counts. This CDR3 is CASTGRQISNQPQHF. The DNA of the CDR3 is TGTGCCAGCACTGGGAGGCAAATTAGCAATCAGCCCCAGCATTTT. The chain couples TRBV2 to TRBJ1-5, with D unresolved. This CDR3 has 15 residues. CDR1 is SNHLY, CDR2 FYNNEI, per germline. Deletions cut 7 bases from V and 0 bases from J, with 13 bases between.

In this sample, this clonotype turned up a few times. One end of the junction is discordant with germline, which a read error may explain. V usage is TRBV3-1 and J usage is TRBJ2-3; 10 nucleotides align to TRBD2. The CDR3 is 16 amino acids. CDR1 is LGHDT, CDR2 YNNKEL, per germline (reference sequence). The CDR3 protein is CASSQPASGSIDTQYF. The CDR3 DNA reads as TGTGCCAGCAGCCAGCCCGCTAGCGGGAGCATAGATACGCAGTATTTT.

This clonotype was picked up a small number of times. This chain joins TRBV4-1 and TRBJ2-3; D is unresolved. Germline CDR1 reads MGHRA; CDR2 reads YSYEKL. With 1 base removed from V and 4 bases from J, the gap between germline ends came to 3 bases. The CDR3 runs to 12 residues. The CDR3 nucleotides are TGCGCCAGCAGCCAAGCGGCAGATACGCAGTATTTT. Protein: CASSQAADTQYF.

This clonotype was seen a handful of times. V gene TRBV6-6 combines with J gene TRBJ1-2, with TRBD1 matching 9 bases. Germline values: CDR1 MNHNY, CDR2 SVGAGI (reference sequence). The CDR3 has 17 amino acids. J gave up 4 bases and V 5 bases, and 14 bases lay outside the gene matches. CDR3 region: CASSIYRDRELGYGYTF. CDR3 nucleotide sequence: TGTGCCAGCAGTATCTACCGGGACAGGGAGTTGGGCTATGGCTACACCTTC.

The V and J genes are TRBV5-1 and TRBJ1-2, with a tentative D call TRBD1 (5 bases). V was trimmed by 0 bases and J by 4 bases, leaving 10 bases between them. The germline V gene encodes CDR1 SGHRS and CDR2 YFSETQ. This CDR3 is 14 amino acids long. CDR3 bases: TGCGCCAGCAGCTTGGACGGGGGAGGCTATGGCTACACCTTC. Translating it yields CASSLDGGGYGYTF.

This clonotype has more than one count but fewer than ten. The chain joins TRBV3-1 to TRBJ2-7, with D hard to call. This CDR3 is built from 12 residues. Per the germline V gene, CDR1 is LGHDT and CDR2 is YNNKEL (reference sequence). V dropped 3 bases and J dropped 2 bases, with 5 bases sitting between them. CDR3 sequence (DNA): TGTGCCAGCAGCCACACTCCCTACGAGCAGTACTTC. This encodes CASSHTPYEQYF.

This clonotype has ten or more counts. V gene TRBV11-2 combines with J gene TRBJ1-1; unclear D gene. V lost 5 bases and J 2 bases, leaving 18 bases between the germline ends. This CDR3 has 16 amino acids. Germline CDR1 and CDR2: SGHAT and FQNNGV. The DNA for the CDR3 is TGTGCCAGCAGCCCCAGGTTGCTTGTTCTAAACACTGAAGCTTTCTTT. As protein: CASSPRLLVLNTEAFF. Filled out from reference TRBV11-2 and TRBJ1-1, the complete variable domain reads EAGVAQSPRYKIIEKRQSVAFWCNPISGHATLYWYQQILGQGPKLLIQFQNNGVVDDSQLPKDRFSAERLKGVDSTLKIQPAKLEDSAVYLCASSPRLLVLNTEAFFGQGTRLTVV.

The genes are TRBV2 and TRBJ2-2; no definite D call. The CDR3 is made up of 13 amino acids. The V gene lost 4 bases and the J gene lost 5 bases, with 8 bases spanning the gap. CDR1 is SNHLY, CDR2 FYNNEI, per germline. The CDR3 here is CASSGAVTGELFF. In DNA, the CDR3 is TGTGCCAGCAGTGGGGCGGTGACCGGGGAGCTGTTTTTT.

This clonotype appeared once. The gene calls are TRBV12-3 or TRBV12-4 and TRBJ1-6; TRBD1 agrees at 9 bases. The CDR3 is made up of 15 amino acids. V lost 4 bases, J lost 7 bases, and 5 bases stayed unmatched. The CDR3 here is CASSWGQGTNSPLHF. The CDR3 nucleotides read TGTGCCAGCAGTTGGGGACAGGGAACGAATTCACCCCTCCACTTT.

This clonotype was detected only once. The chain has TRBV5-1 and TRBJ2-3, with TRBD2 identical over 13 bases. The CDR3 is 16 residues long. J gave up 5 bases and V 4 bases, and 7 bases lay outside the gene matches. The germline gives CDR1 SGHRS, CDR2 YFSETQ. CDR3 sequence (DNA): TGCGCCAGCAGCGTAACTAGCGGGGGGGCCAAAGATACGCAGTATTTT. Amino acids: CASSVTSGGAKDTQYF.

In this sample, this clonotype turned up many times. The chain has TRBV10-3 and TRBJ2-3; TRBD1 matches at 11 bases. Germline CDR1 ENHRY, CDR2 SYGVKD. The length of the CDR3 is 18 residues. J gave up 2 bases and V 0 bases, and 7 bases lay outside the gene matches. This CDR3 is CAISESLGQGGLTDTQYF. CDR3 bases: TGTGCCATCAGTGAGTCGTTGGGACAGGGGGGACTCACAGATACGCAGTATTTT.

The sample holds a few counts of this clonotype. This sequence joins TRBV6-1 and TRBJ1-4; D might be TRBD1 (5 bases). Deletions cut 6 bases from V and 7 bases from J, with 15 bases between. The CDR3 sequence is 14 residues long. Looked up from germline, CDR1 is MNHNS and CDR2 is SASEGT. The CDR3 coding sequence is TGTGCCAGCAGGGTACAGGCTAGAGCTGAAAAACTGTTTTTT. This translates into CASRVQARAEKLFF.

The rearrangement joins TRBV4-2 to TRBJ1-2; tentatively, D is TRBD1 (6 bases). Germline CDR1 and CDR2: LGHNA and YNFKEQ. The CDR3 sequence is 16 residues long. Trimming left V 1 base short and J 5 bases short, with 17 bases between. CDR3 DNA sequence: TGTGCCAGCAGCCAAGCCCACGGACAGAGACAATATGGCTACACCTTC. Translated, it gives CASSQAHGQRQYGYTF.

The chain links TRBV20-1 to TRBJ1-1; the D gene is possibly TRBD1 (5 bases). V shed 5 bases and J shed 1 base, with 11 bases lying between them. The length of the CDR3 is 13 residues. Germline V CDR1 and CDR2: DFQATT, SNEGSKA (reference sequence). CDR3 loop: CSALQGTNTEAFF. In nucleotides, the CDR3 is TGCAGTGCTCTGCAGGGAACGAACACTGAAGCTTTCTTT.

This clonotype was counted at least ten times. The chain recombines TRBV20-1 with TRBJ1-2; D gene unclear. CDR1 and CDR2 (germline): DFQATT, SNEGSKA (reference sequence). The CDR3 spans 13 residues. V was cut by 3 bases and J by 3 bases, with 11 bases left in between. CDR3 loop: CSASRGSDYGYTF. In DNA form, the CDR3 reads TGCAGTGCTAGCAGAGGAAGTGACTATGGCTACACCTTC.

The chain combines TRBV5-1 with TRBJ1-1, with TRBD1 as a possible D gene (6 bases). The germline V gene encodes CDR1 SGHRS and CDR2 YFSETQ. The length of the CDR3 is 15 residues. V was pared by 1 base and J by 3 bases, with 13 bases between. This chain's CDR3 is CASSLPGAYDTEAFF. The CDR3 region has the DNA TGCGCCAGCAGCTTGCCAGGGGCTTATGACACTGAAGCTTTCTTT.